The 20 T cell receptor beta chains in this list originate from one sample, sequenced in a study of blood T cells in healthy people across ages. With a J-beta primer mix and a sample-barcoded 5' primer, a second PCR ran roughly 6 to 11 cycles. TCRdb itself ran the 5' RACE reads through MiXCR, one entry per CDR3 protein. The data hold over 600,000 distinct CDR3 sequences, with 56% observed a single time. The sequenced material came from blood. Receptor source: a man aged 35-49 years in good health.

There are a few counts of this clonotype. The gene calls are TRBV12-3 or TRBV12-4 and TRBJ2-3; D assignment may be TRBD1 or TRBD2 (6 bases each). V shed 1 base and J shed 2 bases, with 10 bases lying between them. The CDR3 sequence is 15 residues long. The CDR3 DNA reads TGTGCCAGCAGTTTAGAGGGGGGCGCCACAGATACGCAGTATTTT. This encodes CASSLEGGATDTQYF.

The chain uses TRBV6-1 and TRBJ2-6, with D perhaps assigned TRBD1 or TRBD2 (5 bases each). The CDR3 has 16 residues. The V and J ends lost 3 bases and 0 bases respectively, with 9 bases between them. Germline CDR1 is MNHNS and CDR2 is SASEGT. The chain's CDR3 is CASSEGRISGANVLTF. CDR3 DNA sequence: TGTGCCAGCAGTGAGGGACGGATCTCTGGGGCCAACGTCCTGACTTTC.

V gene TRBV27 combines with J gene TRBJ1-1; D is ambiguous. The length of the CDR3 is 14 residues. CDR1 is MNHEY and CDR2 is SMNVEV in the germline V gene (reference sequence). V was shortened by 3 bases and J by 6 bases, with 14 bases between the two germline ends. For the CDR3, the DNA is TGTGCCAGCAGTTTCGGAACAGAATATTCTGAAGCTTTCTTT. Translating it yields CASSFGTEYSEAFF.

The rearrangement links TRBV7-2 to TRBJ2-1; D may be TRBD2 (6 bases). This CDR3 has 16 residues. Looked up from germline, CDR1 is SGHTA and CDR2 is FQGNSA. V was pared by 4 bases and J by 2 bases, with 15 bases between. The CDR3, as DNA: TGTGCCAGCAGCTCCCGGCGGGACTTTACCTACAATGAGCAGTTCTTC. This sequence encodes CASSSRRDFTYNEQFF.

This clonotype appeared a few times. The chain recombines TRBV12-3 or TRBV12-4 with TRBJ2-1; 8 bases are a match to TRBD2. The CDR3 is made up of 20 amino acids. V was clipped by 5 bases and J by 0 bases; unmatched bases: 18. The CDR3 nucleotides are TGTGCCAGCAGTCACCCACAGCGGGAGTTATTGGGGGGCTCCTACAATGAGCAGTTCTTC. The encoded protein is CASSHPQRELLGGSYNEQFF.

This chain joins TRBV12-3 or TRBV12-4 and TRBJ2-2; TRBD1 is a possible D gene (6 bases). V lost 5 bases to trimming and J lost 0 bases, with 10 bases between them. The CDR3 runs to 15 residues. In nucleotides, the CDR3 is TGTGCCAGCAGTCTCAGACAGGCGAACACCGGGGAGCTGTTTTTT. Its translation is CASSLRQANTGELFF.

This clonotype appeared a few times. The chain recombines TRBV6-1 with TRBJ1-1; tentatively, D is TRBD1 (5 bases). Germline assignment: CDR1 MNHNS and CDR2 SASEGT. The CDR3 has 12 residues. Trimming took off 5 bases at V and 8 bases at J, with 12 bases between the two ends. The DNA for the CDR3 is TGTGCCAGCAGTCTCCAGGGAGGGGAAGCTTTCTTT. Protein: CASSLQGGEAFF.

The V call is TRBV4-3, the J call TRBJ2-7; TRBD1 might be the D (6 bases). Germline lookup yields CDR1 LGHNA and CDR2 YSLEER. Trimming pared 0 bases from V and 3 bases from J, leaving 15 bases between. This CDR3 has 16 residues. The CDR3 here is CASSQDLRGIVYEQYF. Written as DNA, the CDR3 is TGCGCCAGCAGCCAAGATCTCAGGGGAATCGTCTACGAGCAGTACTTC.

This chain links TRBV6-5 with TRBJ2-5; the D is unclear. TRBJ2-7 explains the end of the DNA better; the J call may be wrong. The germline CDR1 and CDR2 sequences are MNHEY and SVGAGI. This CDR3 has 15 amino acids. In DNA, the CDR3 is TGTGCCAGCAGTTACAATCCCCCAGGTTCGGTCGAGCAGTACTTC. Residues: CASSYNPPGSVEQYF.

A remark on this clonotype: This may come from a read error, since a much larger clone is one base off. The chain has TRBV7-2 and TRBJ2-5; no firm D call. The CDR3 has 16 residues. Germline values: CDR1 SGHTA, CDR2 FQGNSA. Trimming left V 6 bases short and J 4 bases short, with 21 bases between. This CDR3 reads CASSPRAAIARETQYF. The CDR3 DNA sequence: TGTGCCAGCAGTCCTCGCGCAGCAATAGCACGAGAGACCCAGTACTTC.

This clonotype has a handful of counts. V usage is TRBV12-3 or TRBV12-4 and J usage is TRBJ2-1, with 10 bases lining up with TRBD2. The junction had 6 bases not matched to a gene; V was cut back by 3 bases and J by 1 base. The CDR3 sequence is 17 residues long. The CDR3 nucleotides are TGTGCCAGCAGTTTGCAAGCGGGAGGGCTATCCTACAATGAGCAGTTCTTC. Amino acid sequence: CASSLQAGGLSYNEQFF.

This sequence joins TRBV28 and TRBJ2-3; 7 nucleotides match TRBD2. The germline gives CDR1 MDHEN, CDR2 SYDVKM. V was pared by 4 bases and J by 1 base, with 8 bases of the junction left unmatched. The CDR3 is made up of 16 amino acids. The chain's CDR3 is CASSSPSAGGTDTQYF. The CDR3 DNA is TGTGCCAGCAGTTCCCCCAGCGCGGGGGGCACAGATACGCAGTATTTT.

V and J are TRBV12-3 or TRBV12-4 and TRBJ1-4; a possible D gene is TRBD1 (5 bases). The CDR3 contains 13 residues. Trimming removed 8 bases at V and 5 bases at J, with 12 bases between. The CDR3 DNA reads TGTGCCAGCCTGGGGGGAGAAAATGAAAAACTGTTTTTT. This translates into CASLGGENEKLFF.

The genes are TRBV7-9 and TRBJ2-1; tentatively, D is TRBD2 (5 bases). V lost 1 base, J lost 0 bases, and 13 bases lay in between. This CDR3 region has 17 residues. Germline-derived CDR1 and CDR2 are SEHNR and FQNEAQ (reference sequence). This chain's CDR3 is CASSLGLAFSSYNEQFF. Written as DNA, the CDR3 is TGTGCCAGCAGCTTAGGGCTAGCCTTCAGCTCCTACAATGAGCAGTTCTTC.

This chain uses TRBV6-6 with TRBJ1-2; D remains ambiguous. Germline loops: CDR1 MNHNY, CDR2 SVGAGI (reference sequence). V shed 7 bases and J shed 2 bases, with 14 bases lying between them. The CDR3 runs 14 residues. The CDR3 reads CASTLRGLNYGYTF. CDR3 coding DNA: TGTGCCAGCACCCTACGTGGACTGAACTATGGCTACACCTTC.

The CDR3 bases are TGTGCCAGCAGCCAGGGGACAGAAAAAAACATTCAGTACTTC. Amino acid sequence: CASSQGTEKNIQYF. The V and J genes are TRBV6-5 and TRBJ2-4, with 7 bases aligning to TRBD1. Per the germline V gene, CDR1 is MNHEY and CDR2 is SVGAGI. The ends lost 6 bases at V and 4 bases at J; junction bases unmatched: 6. There are 14 residues in the CDR3.

J is TRBJ2-1 and V is TRBV7-3, with 7 nucleotides matching TRBD2. With 5 bases clipped from V and 7 bases from J, the junction kept 14 bases outside the gene matches. Germline CDR1 SGHTA, CDR2 FQGTGA. This CDR3 contains 16 residues. The CDR3 reads CASSVSPAGAHNEQFF. DNA for the CDR3: TGTGCCAGCAGCGTATCTCCGGCGGGAGCCCATAATGAGCAGTTCTTC.

The chain links TRBV10-3 to TRBJ1-5, with D possibly being TRBD1 (5 bases). V gave up 3 bases and J gave up 5 bases, with 14 bases separating them. In germline, CDR1 is ENHRY, CDR2 SYGVKD. The CDR3 is 15 residues long. The CDR3 DNA reads as TGTGCCATCAGTGAAGGGACCTCCCGGCATCAGCCCCAGCATTTT. Translated, it gives CAISEGTSRHQPQHF.

A few counts support this clonotype. V usage is TRBV20-1 and J usage is TRBJ2-5; 8 bases match TRBD2. The V segment lost 5 bases and the J segment 1 base; nucleotides outside the gene matches: 6. This CDR3 comprises 14 residues. CDR1 DFQATT and CDR2 SNEGSKA come from the germline V gene (reference sequence). The CDR3 DNA follows: TGCAGTGCTTTTCGGCGGGGGGTCCAAGAGACCCAGTACTTC. This translates into CSAFRRGVQETQYF.

J is TRBJ2-1 and V is TRBV29-1; no definite D call. Per the germline V gene, CDR1 is SQVTM and CDR2 is ANQGSEA. V was clipped by 4 bases and J by 3 bases, with 10 bases between them. CDR3 length: 13 amino acids. The CDR3 nucleotides are TGCAGCGTTGGTACGGCAGTCTACAATGAGCAGTTCTTC. This gives the protein CSVGTAVYNEQFF.